A selection of T cell receptor beta chains follows, all from one sample in a study of T-cell memory formation after mild COVID-19. From the 5' RACE reads, TCRdb called clonotypes with MiXCR, one entry per CDR3 protein. The sample holds roughly 130,000 distinct CDR3 sequences, roughly 6% seen once. The sequencing input was PBMCs or a T cell subset sorted from them (not recorded which). The receptors come from an adult woman who had mild COVID-19 (a few samples of this study predate the infection). Cell type and time point are not known. Each CDR3 is given with its conserved first and last residue. A D gene is named only where the DNA matches it firmly. Size is omitted from some rows. Given values are once, few, many or a class for expanded clones.

j_call clone_size v_call d_call cdr3_aa cdr3_nt
TRBJ2-1 many TRBV12-3/TRBV12-4 . CASSLLMGGYNEQFF TGTGCCAGCAGTTTACTTATGGGAGGCTACAATGAGCAGTTCTTC
TRBJ1-3 . TRBV2 . CASSEIQAGNTIYF TGTGCCAGCAGTGAGATACAGGCTGGAAACACCATATATTTT
TRBJ2-1 many TRBV29-1 . CSVESPRARTGEQFF TGCAGCGTTGAATCCCCCCGCGCCCGCACGGGTGAGCAGTTCTTC
TRBJ2-7 . TRBV2 . CASRLADPSYEQYF TGTGCCAGCCGCTTGGCGGACCCATCCTACGAGCAGTACTTC
TRBJ2-5 . TRBV7-2 . CASSPTGTQLGQYF TGTGCCAGCAGCCCCACCGGGACTCAGTTGGGTCAGTACTTC
TRBJ2-3 . TRBV5-1 . CASSLAGKMADTQYF TGCGCCAGCAGCTTGGCCGGCAAAATGGCAGATACGCAGTATTTT
TRBJ2-3 . TRBV14 . CASSLQRIAVTDTQYF TGTGCCAGCAGCCTACAGCGGATAGCGGTCACAGATACGCAGTATTTT
TRBJ1-5 few TRBV7-2 . CASSLSEDKGNQPQHF TGTGCCAGCAGCTTATCCGAGGACAAAGGCAATCAGCCCCAGCATTTT
TRBJ2-6 few TRBV2 . CASRRGSGANVLTF TGTGCCAGCAGGAGGGGTTCTGGGGCCAACGTCCTGACTTTC
TRBJ2-2 . TRBV6-5 TRBD2 CASSWGGVAGELFF TGTGCCAGCAGTTGGGGGGGGGTCGCCGGGGAGCTGTTTTTT
TRBJ2-3 few TRBV18 . CGSEVPLSTDTQYF TGTGGGTCGGAAGTACCACTTAGCACAGATACGCAGTATTTT
TRBJ2-1 . TRBV20-1 TRBD1 CSYRTGEHEQFF TGCAGTTACAGGACAGGGGAGCATGAGCAGTTCTTC
TRBJ2-3 . TRBV7-2 TRBD2 CASSLLAGGRSTDTQYF TGTGCCAGCAGCTTACTAGCGGGAGGGCGGAGTACAGATACGCAGTATTTT
TRBJ1-6 . TRBV7-9 TRBD1 CASSLAGTAYNSPLHF TGTGCCAGCAGCTTAGCTGGGACAGCCTATAATTCACCCCTCCACTTT
TRBJ1-2 . TRBV9 . CASSATAGGNYGYTF TGTGCCAGCAGCGCTACTGCTGGGGGGAACTATGGCTACACCTTC
TRBJ1-1 many TRBV12-3/TRBV12-4 TRBD1 CASSQGQGEAFF TGTGCCAGCAGCCAAGGACAGGGTGAAGCTTTCTTT
TRBJ2-3 . TRBV15 . CATSRDLRGSGTQYF TGTGCCACCAGCAGAGATTTGCGGGGATCAGGTACGCAGTATTTT
TRBJ2-7 few TRBV18 . CASSDTVRSSYEQYF TGTGCCAGCTCAGATACAGTGAGGAGCTCCTACGAGCAGTACTTC
TRBJ1-5 few TRBV30 . CAWAGKSNQPQHF TGTGCCTGGGCCGGCAAGAGCAATCAGCCCCAGCATTTT
TRBJ2-3 many TRBV7-9 . CASSFFQTDTQYF TGTGCCAGCAGCTTCTTCCAGACAGATACGCAGTATTTT
TRBJ1-1 many TRBV5-1 . CASSITQNTEAFF TGCGCCAGCAGCATAACACAGAACACTGAAGCTTTCTTT
TRBJ1-2 few TRBV10-3 . CAISEGKSRYGYTF TGTGCCATCAGTGAGGGGAAAAGCCGATATGGCTACACCTTC
TRBJ2-3 . TRBV3-1 . CASNSRGSTDTQYF TGTGCCAGCAACTCACGGGGCAGCACAGATACGCAGTATTTT
TRBJ1-5 . TRBV4-2 . CASSQVSVSNQPQHF TGTGCCAGCAGCCAAGTATCAGTTAGCAATCAGCCCCAGCATTTT
TRBJ2-2 few TRBV5-1 . CASSAEVGGTGELFF TGCGCCAGCAGCGCCGAAGTAGGGGGCACCGGGGAGCTGTTTTTT
TRBJ1-3 few TRBV9 . CASSVGSSGNTIYF TGTGCCAGCAGCGTCGGAAGCTCTGGAAACACCATATATTTT
TRBJ2-3 . TRBV4-2 TRBD2 CASSQALAGGTDTQYF TGTGCCAGCAGCCAAGCACTAGCGGGGGGTACAGATACGCAGTATTTT
TRBJ2-7 . TRBV20-1 TRBD1 CSARDGQGASYEQYF TGCAGTGCTAGAGATGGGCAGGGGGCATCCTACGAGCAGTACTTC
TRBJ2-7 few TRBV3-1 TRBD1 CASSQGTGTGGREQYF TGTGCCAGCAGCCAAGGTACCGGGACAGGGGGCAGGGAGCAGTACTTC
TRBJ2-5 many TRBV7-2 . CASSLGSGRETQYF TGTGCCAGCAGCTTGGGGTCCGGCCGGGAGACCCAGTACTTC
TRBJ2-3 few TRBV13 . CASSSSVDTQYF TGTGCCAGCAGCTCATCTGTAGATACGCAGTATTTT
TRBJ2-1 few TRBV9 TRBD2 CASSPGGVGGGYNEQFF TGTGCCAGCAGCCCCGGAGGAGTCGGCGGGGGGTACAATGAGCAGTTCTTC
TRBJ1-1 many TRBV5-1 . CASSLDGQHRNTEAFF TGCGCCAGCAGCTTGGACGGACAACACAGGAACACTGAAGCTTTCTTT
TRBJ2-5 . TRBV12-3/TRBV12-4 TRBD2 CASSWTSGTIQETQYF TGTGCCAGCAGCTGGACTAGCGGAACGATACAAGAGACCCAGTACTTC
TRBJ2-1 few TRBV24-1 TRBD2 CATSDPSGGPYNEQFF TGTGCCACCAGTGACCCTAGCGGGGGACCTTACAATGAGCAGTTCTTC